This T cell receptor beta chain was sequenced for a study of blood T cell repertoires in COVID-19. The overall study: PBMCs, B-cell-depleted T cells, or T cells were the source of the cDNA or gDNA that made up the material.

V was pared by 0 bases and J by 6 bases, with 14 bases of the junction left unmatched. The CDR3 length is 18 residues. Germline-derived CDR1 and CDR2 are SGDLS and YYNGEE. Sequencing used immunoSEQ multiplex PCR; TCRdb keeps in-frame clones, though not all of them. The data hold around 46,000 clones, with about 90% observed a single time. The V gene is TRBV9, the J gene TRBJ2-2; 7 bases fit TRBD2. The clonotype was recovered from an elderly woman with COVID-19, enrolled during active disease. Sequencing input: peripheral blood. This CDR3 reads CASSVGAMRTSRSGELFF. The CDR3 region has the DNA TGTGCCAGCAGCGTAGGAGCGATGAGGACTAGTAGGTCCGGGGAGCTGTTTTTT.